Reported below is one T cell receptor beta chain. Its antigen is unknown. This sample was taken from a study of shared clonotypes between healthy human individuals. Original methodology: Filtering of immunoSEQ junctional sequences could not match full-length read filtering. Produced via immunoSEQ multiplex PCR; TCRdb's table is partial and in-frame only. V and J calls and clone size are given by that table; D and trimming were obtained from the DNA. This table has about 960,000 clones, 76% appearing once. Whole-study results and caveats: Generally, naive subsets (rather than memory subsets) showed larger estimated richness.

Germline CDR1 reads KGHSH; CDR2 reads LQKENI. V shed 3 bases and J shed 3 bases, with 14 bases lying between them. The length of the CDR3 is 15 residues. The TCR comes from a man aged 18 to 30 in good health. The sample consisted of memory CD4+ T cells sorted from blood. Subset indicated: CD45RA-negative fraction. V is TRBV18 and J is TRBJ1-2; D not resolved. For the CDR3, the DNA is TGTGCCAGCTCACCCGGAGTGGGCTCGGACTATGGCTACACCTTC. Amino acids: CASSPGVGSDYGYTF.